What follows is one T cell receptor (beta chain) and its context. The sample belongs to a study of blood T cell repertoires in COVID-19. Generated by immunoSEQ multiplex PCR, the TCRdb table keeps only in-frame clones and is missing some. The sample shows hundreds of thousands of clones, around 90% of them seen only once. The sequence was collected from a woman aged 18 to 35 with acute COVID-19. Sequenced material: PBMCs or T cells enriched from blood (not recorded which).

The DNA of the CDR3 is TGTGCCAGCCCAACAGACACAGATACGCAGTATTTT. Its protein product is CASPTDTDTQYF. The chain combines TRBV18 with TRBJ2-3; D remains unclear. V lost 8 bases to trimming and J lost 2 bases, with 8 bases between them. This CDR3 is built from 12 residues. Germline V gene lookup returns CDR1 KGHSH and CDR2 LQKENI. Filled out from reference TRBV18 and TRBJ2-3, the complete variable domain reads NAGVMQNPRHLVRRRGQEARLRCSPMKGHSHVYWYRQLPEEGLKFMVYLQKENIIDESGMPKERFSAEFPKEGPSILRIQQVVRGDSAAYFCASPTDTDTQYFGPGTRLTVL.